These 17 T cell receptor beta chains share one sample of origin, sequenced in a study of T cell repertoires in cytomegalovirus infection. MiXCR was run by TCRdb on the reads, yielding one entry per CDR3 protein. The table lists under 850,000 distinct CDR3 sequences, around 32% of them singletons. These TCRs' antigens remain unknown. The sample in question was cultured PBMCs, obtained from culture after CMV antigen stimulation. The receptor source for this set is a human donor in good health (CMV status not recorded). Some clones in this sample may be carry-over from other donors' samples.

J is TRBJ2-7 and V is TRBV12-3 or TRBV12-4, with D maybe TRBD1 (6 bases). CDR3 length equals 14 residues. V was shortened by 5 bases and J by 2 bases, with 13 bases between the two germline ends. The CDR3 sequence is CASSEGDGTYEQYF. The CDR3 DNA is TGTGCCAGCAGTGAGGGGGACGGGACCTACGAGCAGTACTTC.

The chain joins TRBV6-6 to TRBJ1-4, with D possibly being TRBD1 (6 bases). V lost 3 bases to trimming and J lost 8 bases, with 13 bases between them. CDR1 MNHNY and CDR2 SVGAGI come from the germline V gene (reference sequence). This CDR3 has 14 residues. The CDR3: CASSYGGSWEKLFF. For the CDR3, the DNA is TGTGCCAGCAGTTATGGGGGCTCTTGGGAAAAACTGTTTTTT.

In this sample, this clonotype turned up many times. The chain couples TRBV11-2 to TRBJ2-2; D gene uncertain. Trimming took 3 bases from V and 2 from J, leaving 10 bases between them. The germline V gene has CDR1 SGHAT and CDR2 FQNNGV. This CDR3 contains 15 residues. CDR3 DNA sequence: TGTGCCAGCAGCTTTCGCGGAGCTAACACCGGGGAGCTGTTTTTT. Translated, it gives CASSFRGANTGELFF.

The J gene is TRBJ2-1, the V gene TRBV20-1, with 8 bases aligning to TRBD2. The CDR3 loop spans 12 amino acids. CDR1 and CDR2 (germline): DFQATT, SNEGSKA (reference sequence). V lost 5 bases and J lost 4; bases outside the gene matches: 1. For the CDR3, the DNA is TGCAGTGCTGTAGCGGGATACAATGAGCAGTTCTTC. Its translation is CSAVAGYNEQFF.

This clonotype has a handful of counts. The V gene is TRBV2, the J gene TRBJ2-1; D is perhaps TRBD1 (5 bases). Germline V gene sequence: CDR1 SNHLY, CDR2 FYNNEI. The CDR3 covers 14 residues. The V gene lost 4 bases and the J gene lost 7 bases, with 14 bases spanning the gap. The CDR3 DNA is TGTGCCAGCAGTGCTAGAAGGACACCAAATGAGCAGTTCTTC. Residues: CASSARRTPNEQFF.

This rearrangement joins TRBV20-1 to TRBJ2-1; no reliable D call. V shed 0 bases and J shed 0 bases, with 6 bases lying between them. This CDR3 region has 14 residues. In germline, CDR1 is DFQATT, CDR2 SNEGSKA (reference sequence). Here the CDR3 DNA reads TGCAGTGCTAGAGATTTCTTCTCCTACAATGAGCAGTTCTTC. Translation: CSARDFFSYNEQFF.

This chain joins TRBV20-1 and TRBJ1-1, with TRBD1 as a possible D gene (5 bases). Trimming shortened V by 7 bases and J by 6 bases, and 21 bases separated the two germline ends. CDR3 length: 14 residues. In germline, CDR1 is DFQATT, CDR2 SNEGSKA (reference sequence). CDR3 nucleotide sequence: TGCAGTGTCGGGTCTTGGGGGAAGGCGTCTGAAGCTTTCTTT. Residues: CSVGSWGKASEAFF.

This clonotype was seen a handful of times. This rearrangement joins TRBV12-3 or TRBV12-4 to TRBJ1-5; possible D gene TRBD1, 5 bases. The germline V and J ends were trimmed by 7 bases and 1 base, with 11 bases remaining between them. The CDR3 spans 14 residues. CDR3 coding DNA: TGTGCCAGCAACGGAGGGGTGAGCAATCAGCCCCAGCATTTT. It yields the protein CASNGGVSNQPQHF.

This rearrangement joins TRBV20-1 to TRBJ1-1; D is undetermined. The germline V gene encodes CDR1 DFQATT and CDR2 SNEGSKA (reference sequence). The CDR3 has 14 amino acids. V was clipped by 4 bases and J by 4 bases, with 16 bases between them. CDR3 coding DNA: TGCAGTGCTATCCCTCCGGGTTGGGGCACTGAAGCTTTCTTT. The encoded protein is CSAIPPGWGTEAFF.

This clonotype was detected only a few times. V usage is TRBV12-3 or TRBV12-4 and J usage is TRBJ1-6; 10 bases fit TRBD1. V was pared by 6 bases and J by 7 bases, with 3 bases of the junction left unmatched. This CDR3 contains 14 residues. The CDR3: CASSSTGGNSPLHF. Written as DNA, the CDR3 is TGTGCCAGCAGCTCGACAGGGGGCAATTCACCCCTCCACTTT.

This clonotype was found a few times. The CDR3 loop is CASNLAGGTQYF. CDR3 sequence (DNA): TGTGCCAGTAACCTAGCGGGGGGAACGCAGTATTTT. The chain couples TRBV19 to TRBJ2-3, with 11 bases that match TRBD2. The ends lost 7 bases at V and 9 bases at J; junction bases unmatched: 3. Germline loops: CDR1 LNHDA, CDR2 SQIVND (reference sequence). The length of the CDR3 is 12 residues. Combining the CDR3 with reference TRBV19 and TRBJ2-3 gives the whole variable domain DGGITQSPKYLFRKEGQNVTLSCEQNLNHDAMYWYRQDPGQGLRLIYYSQIVNDFQKGDIAEGYSVSREKKESFPLTVTSAQKNPTAFYLCASNLAGGTQYFGPGTRLTVL.

The chain uses TRBV30 and TRBJ2-3; tentative D call: TRBD2 (6 bases). The CDR3 length is 17 residues. Germline V gene lookup returns CDR1 GTSNPN and CDR2 SVGIG (reference sequence). V lost 0 bases to trimming and J lost 5 bases, with 21 bases between them. CDR3 sequence reads: CAWSVSRRRGKGDTQYF. CDR3 bases: TGTGCCTGGAGTGTAAGCCGCAGGCGGGGAAAGGGAGATACGCAGTATTTT.

The chain has TRBV19 and TRBJ1-5; the D is unclear. The CDR3 length is 13 residues. V lost 5 bases and J lost 4, with 9 bases in between. Per the germline V gene, CDR1 is LNHDA and CDR2 is SQIVND (reference sequence). The CDR3 loop is CASSDEINQPQHF. CDR3 DNA: TGTGCCAGTAGTGATGAGATAAATCAGCCCCAGCATTTT.

The chain joins TRBV7-2 to TRBJ1-1; D call uncertain. From germline, CDR1 is SGHTA and CDR2 FQGNSA. V lost 0 bases and J 1 base, leaving 9 bases between the germline ends. The length of the CDR3 is 15 residues. The CDR3 coding sequence is TGTGCCAGCAGCTTAGCGGGTCGGGCGAACACTGAAGCTTTCTTT. Residues: CASSLAGRANTEAFF.

The chain joins TRBV18 to TRBJ1-1; D unclear. Germline loops: CDR1 KGHSH, CDR2 LQKENI. The CDR3 loop spans 14 amino acids. V lost 4 bases, J lost 8 bases, and 17 bases lay in between. CDR3: CASSLSRGSDEAFF. CDR3 nucleotides: TGTGCCAGCTCACTCTCCCGAGGCAGTGACGAAGCTTTCTTT.

This clonotype was seen at least ten times. J is TRBJ1-2 and V is TRBV7-8, with D unclear. Per germline, CDR1 SGHVS and CDR2 FQNEAQ. The CDR3 is 14 amino acids. Trimming took off 5 bases at V and 4 bases at J, with 14 bases between the two ends. The CDR3 bases are TGTGCCAGCAGCCCGAGGGATCTTGGCTATGGCTACACCTTC. Its translation: CASSPRDLGYGYTF.

This clonotype was counted at least ten times. This sequence joins TRBV11-2 and TRBJ2-5, with D tentatively TRBD1 (7 bases). V lost 1 base, J lost 3 bases, and 18 bases lay in between. The CDR3 is made up of 17 amino acids. Germline loops: CDR1 SGHAT, CDR2 FQNNGV. CDR3: CASSLVFSGGTEETQYF. CDR3 sequence (DNA): TGTGCCAGCAGCTTAGTTTTTAGTGGCGGGACAGAAGAGACCCAGTACTTC.